The rows below give T cell receptor beta chains drawn from one sample of a study of cytomegalovirus exposure and HLA in healthy donors. Sequencing was performed with immunoSEQ multiplex PCR; in TCRdb, only in-frame clones are kept and a portion is missing. The sample holds about 130,000 clones, about 72% seen once. Specimen: PBMCs. The receptors here all came from a female donor in good health and CMV-seronegative. Each CDR3 is given with its conserved first and last residue. The D gene is left open where the match is weak. Clone size is given for some rows only: seen once, a few or many times, or a class if the clone is expanded.

TRBD1	TRBJ2-7	.	TRBV5-1	CASAVDAPGQYYEQYF	TGCGCCAGCGCGGTTGATGCACCGGGACAGTACTACGAGCAGTACTTC
.	TRBJ1-5	few	TRBV10-3	CAIGEVLYQPQHF	TGTGCCATCGGGGAGGTGCTTTATCAGCCCCAGCATTTT
.	TRBJ1-5	.	TRBV6-1	CASSGDRFNQPQHF	TGTGCCAGCAGTGGAGACAGGTTCAATCAGCCCCAGCATTTT
TRBD2	TRBJ2-3	once	TRBV6-5	CASSYSLAGITDTQYF	TGTGCCAGCAGTTACTCCTTAGCGGGTATCACAGATACGCAGTATTTT
.	TRBJ2-4	.	TRBV9	CASSLTPGAKNIQYF	TGTGCCAGCAGCCTAACACCAGGGGCCAAAAACATTCAGTACTTC
.	TRBJ2-2	.	TRBV7-7	CASTSGGELFF	TGTGCTAGCACCTCGGGCGGGGAGCTGTTTTTT
TRBD2	TRBJ2-5	.	TRBV30	CAWSVTSGQETQYF	TGTGCCTGGAGTGTCACTAGCGGACAAGAGACCCAGTACTTC
.	TRBJ2-5	.	TRBV19	CASSPSDGMPYQETQYF	TGTGCCAGTAGCCCTTCGGACGGGATGCCGTACCAAGAGACCCAGTACTTC
TRBD2	TRBJ2-5	.	TRBV18	CASSLRLAGASQETQYF	TGTGCCAGCTCACTCCGACTAGCGGGAGCCTCCCAAGAGACCCAGTACTTC
.	TRBJ2-1	.	TRBV7-2	CASSLSIYNEQFF	TGTGCCAGCAGCTTATCTATCTACAATGAGCAGTTCTTC
.	TRBJ1-4	few	TRBV28	CATRDPNEKLFF	TGTGCCACCCGGGATCCTAATGAAAAACTGTTTTTT
.	TRBJ2-5	.	TRBV18	CASSPTGQETQYF	TGTGCCAGCTCACCGACGGGACAAGAGACCCAGTACTTC
.	TRBJ2-7	many	TRBV4-1	CASSQQDFLPGAYEQYF	TGCGCCAGCAGCCAACAAGACTTTCTACCGGGGGCCTACGAGCAGTACTTC
.	TRBJ1-3	.	TRBV11-2	CASSLYGQRAYF	TGTGCCAGCAGCTTATATGGGCAGCGGGCGTATTTT
.	TRBJ2-3	.	TRBV9	CASSPPADTQYF	TGTGCCAGCAGCCCACCAGCAGATACGCAGTATTTT
TRBD1	TRBJ1-3	few	TRBV9	CASSRTGGQGDGNTIYF	TGTGCCAGCAGCCGTACAGGGGGACAGGGGGACGGAAACACCATATATTTT
TRBD1	TRBJ1-6	.	TRBV27	CASSLGWTGGKRSPLHF	TGTGCCAGCAGTTTAGGATGGACAGGGGGGAAGCGCTCACCCCTCCACTTT
.	TRBJ1-4	.	TRBV5-6	CASSWGQGREKLFF	TGTGCCAGCAGCTGGGGGCAGGGGCGTGAAAAACTGTTTTTT
TRBD1	TRBJ1-2	.	TRBV5-6	CASTLTGQGLRGYTF	TGTGCCAGCACCTTGACGGGACAGGGGCTTCGTGGCTACACCTTC
.	TRBJ2-3	.	TRBV5-1	CASSLAFDTQYF	TGCGCCAGCAGCTTGGCATTTGATACGCAGTATTTT
TRBD1	TRBJ1-3	once	TRBV28	CASRQGRFGNTIYF	TGTGCCAGCAGACAGGGGAGGTTTGGAAACACCATATATTTT
.	TRBJ1-1	few	TRBV19	CASIGDSAEAFF	TGTGCCAGTATCGGGGATAGCGCTGAAGCTTTCTTT
TRBD1	TRBJ2-7	.	TRBV7-9	CASSSLGQRYEQYF	TGTGCCAGCAGCTCCCTGGGACAGCGCTACGAGCAGTACTTC
TRBD1	TRBJ2-3	.	TRBV9	CASSPRPPGQGSDTQYF	TGTGCCAGCAGCCCCCGACCGCCGGGACAGGGTTCAGATACGCAGTATTTT
TRBD1	TRBJ1-3	.	TRBV28	CASRGTGSGNTIYF	TGTGCCAGCAGGGGGACAGGTAGTGGAAACACCATATATTTT
TRBD1	TRBJ1-5	.	TRBV4-1	CASSRETGPQPQHF	TGCGCCAGCAGCCGAGAGACAGGGCCTCAGCCCCAGCATTTT
TRBD1	TRBJ2-5	medium-sized	TRBV29-1	CSVPGTGGEETQYF	TGCAGCGTACCCGGGACAGGGGGTGAGGAGACCCAGTACTTC
TRBD1	TRBJ2-3	once	TRBV7-9	CASSSGDRVADTQYF	TGTGCCAGCAGCTCAGGGGACAGGGTTGCAGATACGCAGTATTTT
.	TRBJ2-5	.	TRBV6-5	CASSNIEETQYF	TGTGCCAGCAGTAACATCGAAGAGACCCAGTACTTC
TRBD1	TRBJ1-1	.	TRBV7-3	CASSLQGAGATEAFF	TGTGCCAGCAGCTTACAGGGGGCGGGGGCCACTGAAGCTTTCTTT
.	TRBJ2-3	.	TRBV18	CASSPLRGRDTQYF	TGTGCCAGCTCACCACTCCGGGGGAGGGATACGCAGTATTTT
.	TRBJ1-5	once	TRBV30	CAWSEQAGQPQHF	TGTGCCTGGAGTGAGCAGGCGGGACAGCCCCAGCATTTT
TRBD2	TRBJ2-1	.	TRBV7-3	CASSLTSGKSYNEQFF	TGTGCCAGCAGCTTGACTAGCGGGAAGTCCTACAATGAGCAGTTCTTC
.	TRBJ1-1	.	TRBV4-1	CASSQEGYGGQTEAFF	TGCGCCAGCAGCCAAGAAGGGTACGGGGGGCAAACTGAAGCTTTCTTT
.	TRBJ2-3	many	TRBV19	CATRTEHTSTDTQYF	TGTGCCACTAGGACAGAGCATACTAGCACAGATACGCAGTATTTT
.	TRBJ1-5	once	TRBV27	CASSPQGYSNQPQHF	TGTGCCAGCAGCCCTCAGGGGTATAGCAATCAGCCCCAGCATTTT
TRBD2	TRBJ2-3	.	TRBV19	CASSIRSGRARDTQYF	TGTGCCAGTAGTATCCGTAGCGGGAGGGCCCGGGATACGCAGTATTTT
TRBD1	TRBJ2-7	.	TRBV6-1	CASSEVLGTGFYEQYF	TGTGCCAGCAGTGAAGTGTTGGGGACAGGGTTTTACGAGCAGTACTTC
TRBD2	TRBJ2-7	.	TRBV6-5	CASSSPGLAYYEQYF	TGTGCCAGCAGTAGTCCGGGACTAGCGTACTACGAGCAGTACTTC
.	TRBJ1-1	.	TRBV5-1	CASKQGMNTEAFF	TGCGCCAGCAAACAGGGCATGAACACTGAAGCTTTCTTT
.	TRBJ1-2	.	TRBV9	CASSEDYDGTNYGYTF	TGTGCCAGCAGCGAGGACTACGACGGGACTAACTATGGCTACACCTTC
TRBD2	TRBJ2-1	.	TRBV2	CATLAVSGTAYNEQFF	TGTGCCACCCTGGCCGTGAGCGGGACCGCCTACAATGAGCAGTTCTTC
.	TRBJ1-6	.	TRBV27	CASSFFPFRADSPLHF	TGTGCCAGCAGTTTTTTCCCGTTCAGGGCGGATTCACCCCTCCACTTT
.	TRBJ1-2	once	TRBV19	CASSPRGNGYTF	TGTGCCAGTAGCCCGAGAGGGAACGGCTACACCTTC
.	TRBJ2-1	.	TRBV11-2	CASRLGRGTRDNEQFF	TGTGCCAGCAGACTAGGGAGGGGGACAAGAGACAATGAGCAGTTCTTC
TRBD2	TRBJ2-1	.	TRBV27	CASSLTRLAGGYNEQFF	TGTGCCAGCAGTTTAACCCGACTAGCGGGAGGTTACAATGAGCAGTTCTTC
.	TRBJ2-7	.	TRBV27	CASSPWWPAYEQYF	TGTGCCAGCAGTCCGTGGTGGCCCGCCTACGAGCAGTACTTC
TRBD2	TRBJ2-7	.	TRBV11-1	CASSLKGLAEEQYF	TGTGCCAGCAGCTTAAAGGGACTAGCGGAGGAGCAGTACTTC
.	TRBJ2-7	few	TRBV5-1	CASSLAAGLSYEQYF	TGCGCCAGCAGCTTGGCTGCGGGACTTTCCTACGAGCAGTACTTC
TRBD1	TRBJ2-3	.	TRBV7-9	CASSYPGTGSTDTQYF	TGTGCCAGCAGCTACCCCGGGACAGGGAGCACAGATACGCAGTATTTT
.	TRBJ1-2	once	TRBV29-1	CSVAGTHYGYTF	TGCAGCGTTGCCGGGACTCACTATGGCTACACCTTC
TRBD1	TRBJ1-2	few	TRBV7-2	CASSRYHRGPYGYTF	TGTGCCAGCAGCCGCTACCACAGGGGCCCCTATGGCTACACCTTC
.	TRBJ2-3	.	TRBV6-6	CASSDGVSTDTQYF	TGTGCCAGCAGCGACGGGGTGAGCACAGATACGCAGTATTTT
TRBD1	TRBJ2-2	.	TRBV15	CATSRPGTGVPTGELFF	TGTGCCACCAGCAGACCCGGGACAGGGGTCCCCACCGGGGAGCTGTTTTTT
.	TRBJ1-1	.	TRBV27	CASSLSGSFLNTEAFF	TGTGCCAGCAGTTTATCGGGCAGCTTCTTGAACACTGAAGCTTTCTTT